These T cell receptor beta chains were read from a single sample in a study of blood T cell repertoires in COVID-19. Libraries were prepared by immunoSEQ multiplex PCR; TCRdb keeps only in-frame clonotypes and omits some of them. Of 100,000 to 150,000 clones in the sample, approximately 88% are singletons; the top ten hold roughly 2.1%. Input material: peripheral blood. The receptors stem from a man aged 65-85 years with active COVID-19. Each CDR3 is given with its conserved first and last residue. The D gene is left open where the match is weak. Clone size is not always given. Where it is, it says once, few, many or a class for expanded clones.

j_call clone_size cdr3_length v_call d_call cdr3_aa cdr3_nt
TRBJ1-2 NA 10 TRBV20-1 NA CSAPVRGYTF TGCAGTGCCCCCGTGAGGGGCTACACCTTC
TRBJ2-7 NA 17 TRBV21-1 NA CASGGTGTGNWSYEQYF TGTGCCAGCGGGGGAACCGGGACAGGCAATTGGTCCTACGAGCAGTACTTC
TRBJ2-2 NA 15 TRBV5-8 TRBD1 CASSLGQGLIGELFF TGTGCCAGCAGCCTAGGACAGGGGTTGATCGGGGAGCTGTTTTTT
TRBJ2-7 once 13 TRBV27 TRBD1 CASSRQGAYEQYF TGTGCCAGCAGTCGACAGGGGGCCTACGAGCAGTACTTC
TRBJ2-6 NA 15 TRBV15 TRBD1 CATSFGQERANVLTF TGTGCCACCAGCTTCGGACAGGAGAGGGCCAACGTCCTGACTTTC
TRBJ1-2 NA 14 TRBV7-9 TRBD1 CASSFPGQGIGYTF TGTGCCAGCAGCTTTCCGGGACAGGGCATCGGCTACACCTTC
TRBJ2-7 NA 14 TRBV4-1 NA CASSPQGGAYEQYF TGCGCCAGCAGCCCTCAGGGTGGGGCCTACGAGCAGTACTTC
TRBJ2-1 NA 13 TRBV18 NA CASSNAMYNEQFF TGTGCCAGCTCCAATGCGATGTACAATGAGCAGTTCTTC
TRBJ1-4 few 15 TRBV3-1/TRBV3-2 TRBD1 CASAVRTGVGEKLFF TGTGCCAGCGCCGTCCGGACAGGGGTGGGTGAAAAACTGTTTTTT
TRBJ2-7 once 15 TRBV7-9 TRBD2 CASSPTGLAGEEQYF TGTGCCAGCAGCCCAACGGGACTAGCGGGAGAAGAGCAGTACTTC
TRBJ2-7 NA 14 TRBV7-2 NA CASSVDRSSYEQYF TGTGCCAGCAGCGTTGACAGGAGCTCCTACGAGCAGTACTTC
TRBJ1-1 NA 12 TRBV28 NA CASSLRRGWAFF TGTGCCAGCAGTTTAAGGCGGGGCTGGGCTTTCTTT
TRBJ2-7 few 13 TRBV5-1 NA CASSSEGDYEQYF TGCGCCAGCAGCTCCGAGGGGGACTACGAGCAGTACTTC
TRBJ2-7 few 15 TRBV7-2 TRBD2 CASSLGLAAPYEQYF TGTGCCAGCAGCTTAGGGCTAGCGGCTCCCTACGAGCAGTACTTC
TRBJ1-4 NA 17 TRBV23-1 NA CASSQRRSLSTNEKLFF TGCGCCAGCAGTCAAAGGAGGTCCCTCTCGACTAATGAAAAACTGTTTTTT
TRBJ2-4 NA 14 TRBV5-1 TRBD1 CASSLQGMRDIQYF TGCGCCAGCAGCCTACAGGGGATGAGAGACATTCAGTACTTC
TRBJ1-1 NA 16 TRBV5-6 NA CASSLLADRLNTEAFF TGTGCCAGCAGCTTGCTGGCGGACAGATTGAACACTGAAGCTTTCTTT
TRBJ2-1 NA 14 TRBV18 TRBD2 CASSPRTSDHEQFF TGTGCCAGCTCACCTCGGACTAGCGACCATGAGCAGTTCTTC
TRBJ2-1 NA 15 TRBV28 TRBD2 CASSFGVAGYNEQFF TGTGCCAGCAGTTTTGGAGTAGCGGGATACAATGAGCAGTTCTTC
TRBJ2-1 NA 14 TRBV7-9 TRBD2 CASSSWTSDNEQFF TGTGCCAGCAGCTCCTGGACTAGCGACAATGAGCAGTTCTTC
TRBJ2-1 NA 16 TRBV7-3 NA CASSLSADSSYNEQFF TGTGCCAGCAGCTTGTCGGCGGATAGCTCCTACAATGAGCAGTTCTTC
TRBJ2-2 NA 14 TRBV6-6 NA CASSYSGGTGELFF TGTGCCAGCAGTTACTCGGGAGGCACCGGGGAGCTGTTTTTT
TRBJ1-1 NA 14 TRBV6-2/TRBV6-3 TRBD1 CASSYVAGGNEAFF TGTGCCAGCAGTTACGTGGCAGGGGGAAATGAAGCTTTCTTT
TRBJ1-4 NA 17 TRBV18 NA CASSPFEGQTANEKLFF TGTGCCAGCTCACCATTCGAGGGTCAAACGGCTAATGAAAAACTGTTTTTT
TRBJ1-3 NA 14 TRBV19 NA CASSRQASGNTIYF TGTGCCAGTAGTCGCCAGGCCTCTGGAAACACCATATATTTT
TRBJ1-1 NA 14 TRBV19 TRBD1 CASSITGGYTEAFF TGTGCCAGTAGTATCACAGGGGGCTACACTGAAGCTTTCTTT
TRBJ2-6 NA 20 TRBV12-2 NA CASRLFSGRGCSSGANVLTF TGTGCAAGTCGCTTATTTTCTGGGAGGGGCTGTAGCTCTGGGGCCAACGTCCTGACTTTC
TRBJ2-7 few 18 TRBV7-9 TRBD1 CASSSYPRRLGQLYEQYF TGTGCCAGCAGCTCCTACCCTCGACGCCTGGGACAGCTCTACGAGCAGTACTTC
TRBJ2-1 NA 15 TRBV18 TRBD1 CASSPLGTGDNEQFF TGTGCCAGCTCACCCCTCGGGACAGGGGACAATGAGCAGTTCTTC